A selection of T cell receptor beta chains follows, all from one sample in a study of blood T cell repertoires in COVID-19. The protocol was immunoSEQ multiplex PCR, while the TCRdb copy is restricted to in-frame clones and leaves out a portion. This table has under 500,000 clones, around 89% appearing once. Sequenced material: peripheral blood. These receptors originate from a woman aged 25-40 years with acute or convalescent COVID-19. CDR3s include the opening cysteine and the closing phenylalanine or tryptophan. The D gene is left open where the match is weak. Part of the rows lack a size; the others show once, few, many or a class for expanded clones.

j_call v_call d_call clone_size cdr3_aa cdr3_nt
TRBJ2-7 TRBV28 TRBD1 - CASSRQGVTYEQYF TGTGCCAGCAGTAGACAGGGCGTTACCTACGAGCAGTACTTC
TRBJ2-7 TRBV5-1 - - CASSLGGTEQYF TGCGCCAGCAGCCTCGGGGGTACGGAGCAGTACTTC
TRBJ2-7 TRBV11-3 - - CASSLAPSGYEQYF TGTGCCAGCAGCTTAGCCCCGTCGGGGTACGAGCAGTACTTC
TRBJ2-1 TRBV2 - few CASSERTSYNEQFF TGTGCCAGCAGTGAGAGGACATCCTACAATGAGCAGTTCTTC
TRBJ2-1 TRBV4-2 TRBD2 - CASNGGGETYNEQFF TGTGCCAGCAACGGCGGGGGGGAGACCTACAATGAGCAGTTCTTC
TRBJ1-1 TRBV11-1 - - CASSLATGKAEAFF TGTGCCAGCAGCTTAGCAACGGGGAAGGCTGAAGCTTTCTTT
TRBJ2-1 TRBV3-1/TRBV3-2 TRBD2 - CASSQDGTSSFSYNEQFF TGTGCCAGCAGCCAAGACGGGACTAGCAGTTTCTCCTACAATGAGCAGTTCTTC
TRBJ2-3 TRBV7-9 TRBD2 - CASSLAGGARDTQYF TGTGCCAGCAGCTTAGCCGGGGGGGCGCGAGATACGCAGTATTTT
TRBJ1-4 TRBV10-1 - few CASSRGASGEKLFF TGCGCCAGCAGCCGCGGAGCCTCCGGGGAAAAACTGTTTTTT
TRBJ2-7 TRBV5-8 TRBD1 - CASSLQGALVEQYF TGTGCCAGCAGCTTACAGGGGGCCCTTGTCGAGCAGTACTTC
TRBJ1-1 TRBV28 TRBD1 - CASSLSTGGGTEAFF TGTGCCAGCAGTTTGTCCACAGGGGGAGGCACTGAAGCTTTCTTT
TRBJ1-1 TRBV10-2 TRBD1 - CASSSDKGAEAFF TGCGCCAGCAGTAGTGACAAGGGGGCGGAAGCTTTCTTT
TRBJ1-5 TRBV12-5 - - CASGLRGGNQPQHF TGTGCTAGTGGTTTGCGGGGGGGCAATCAGCCCCAGCATTTT
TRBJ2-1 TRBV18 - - CASSQGHYNEQFF TGTGCCAGCTCACAGGGGCACTACAATGAGCAGTTCTTC
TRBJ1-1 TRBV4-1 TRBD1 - CASSQGYRGGLNTEAFF TGCGCCAGCAGCCAGGGTTACAGGGGTGGCCTGAACACTGAAGCTTTCTTT
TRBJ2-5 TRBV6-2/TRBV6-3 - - CASSGGGVVEETQYF TGTGCCAGCAGTGGGGGGGGCGTCGTCGAAGAGACCCAGTACTTC
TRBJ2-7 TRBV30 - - CAWSVSTGKEQYF TGTGCCTGGAGTGTTAGTACAGGGAAGGAGCAGTACTTC
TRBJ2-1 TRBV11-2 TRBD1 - CASSSRQGEGNEQFF TGTGCCAGCAGCTCCCGACAGGGGGAGGGCAATGAGCAGTTCTTC
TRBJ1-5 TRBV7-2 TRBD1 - CASSPRQGGQPQHF TGTGCCAGCAGCCCACGACAGGGGGGTCAGCCCCAGCATTTT
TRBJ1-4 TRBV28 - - CASSLERFNEKLFF TGTGCCAGCAGTTTAGAGAGGTTTAATGAAAAACTGTTTTTT
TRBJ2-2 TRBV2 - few CASNTGFTGELFF TGTGCCAGCAATACAGGGTTCACCGGGGAGCTGTTTTTT
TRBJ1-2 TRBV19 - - CASNAQDYGYTF TGTGCCAGTAACGCACAGGACTATGGCTACACCTTC
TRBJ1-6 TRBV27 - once CASRATGGNSPLHF TGTGCCAGCAGGGCGACAGGAGGTAATTCACCCCTCCACTTT
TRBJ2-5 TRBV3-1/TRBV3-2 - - CASSHRTVEETQYF TGTGCCAGCAGCCACCGGACAGTGGAAGAGACCCAGTACTTC
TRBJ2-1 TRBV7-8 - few CASSLSRVEDSLQFF TGTGCCAGCAGCCTGAGCAGGGTCGAGGACAGTTTGCAGTTCTTC
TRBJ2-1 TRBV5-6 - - CASSLEADEQFF TGTGCCAGCAGCTTGGAGGCGGATGAGCAGTTCTTC
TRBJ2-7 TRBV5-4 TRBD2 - CASSLRGGGDEQYF TGTGCCAGCAGCCTGCGGGGGGGAGGAGACGAGCAGTACTTC
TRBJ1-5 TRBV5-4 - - CASSLGGGRNQPQHF TGTGCCAGCAGCTTGGGGGGGGGACGCAATCAGCCCCAGCATTTT
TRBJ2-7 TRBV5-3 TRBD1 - CARSKTVDRGLEQYF TGTGCCAGAAGCAAGACCGTCGACAGGGGTCTCGAGCAGTACTTC
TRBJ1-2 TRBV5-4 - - CASSLETGYGYTF TGTGCCAGCAGCTTGGAGACAGGATATGGCTACACCTTC
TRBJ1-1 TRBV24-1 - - CATSDPGTEAFF TGTGCCACCAGTGATCCCGGTACTGAAGCTTTCTTT
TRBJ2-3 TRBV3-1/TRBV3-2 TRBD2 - CASSQDLGLAGGSTDTQYF TGTGCCAGCAGCCAAGATTTAGGACTAGCGGGGGGAAGCACAGATACGCAGTATTTT
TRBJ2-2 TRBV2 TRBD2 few CASSGPLIGSGDTGELFF TGTGCCAGCAGTGGCCCCCTCATAGGTAGCGGGGACACCGGGGAGCTGTTTTTT
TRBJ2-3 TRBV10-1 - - CASSDRSLFDTQYF TGCGCCAGCAGTGACCGGTCATTGTTTGATACGCAGTATTTT
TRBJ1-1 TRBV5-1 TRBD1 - CASSWTGGMNTEAFF TGCGCCAGCAGCTGGACAGGGGGCATGAACACTGAAGCTTTCTTT
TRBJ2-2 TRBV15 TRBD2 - CATSRDFPLAGGSGELFF TGTGCCACCAGCAGAGATTTCCCCCTAGCGGGGGGGTCCGGGGAGCTGTTTTTT
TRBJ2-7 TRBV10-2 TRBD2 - CASSESMGGRSGGALYF TGCGCCAGCAGTGAGTCGATGGGCGGTCGGAGCGGGGGGGCCCTGTACTTC
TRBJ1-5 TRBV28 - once CASRRPQGNQPQHF TGTGCCAGCAGGCGCCCCCAGGGCAATCAGCCCCAGCATTTT
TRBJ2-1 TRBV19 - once CASSIGQDYNEQFF TGTGCCAGTAGTATAGGACAAGACTACAATGAGCAGTTCTTC
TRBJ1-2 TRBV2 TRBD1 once CASSEGQRGYTF TGTGCCAGCAGTGAGGGACAGAGGGGCTACACCTTC
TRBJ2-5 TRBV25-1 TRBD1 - CASSESRTGGMAQYF TGTGCCAGCAGTGAATCTAGGACAGGGGGGATGGCCCAGTACTTC
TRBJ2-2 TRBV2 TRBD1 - CASSPEGGDGTGELFF TGTGCCAGCAGTCCCGAAGGGGGCGACGGCACCGGGGAGCTGTTTTTT
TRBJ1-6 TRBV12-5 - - CASGFTLGKDAVTNNSPLHF TGTGCTAGTGGTTTCACTCTCGGGAAAGACGCAGTGACAAATAATTCACCCCTCCACTTT
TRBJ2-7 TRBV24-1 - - CATWGREHYEQYF TGTGCCACGTGGGGGCGCGAGCATTACGAGCAGTACTTC
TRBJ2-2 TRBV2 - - CASSTGTGELFF TGTGCCAGCAGTACAGGGACCGGGGAGCTGTTTTTT
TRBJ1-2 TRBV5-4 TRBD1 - CASSLPLGQGNEGYTF TGTGCCAGCAGCTTACCTTTGGGACAGGGGAACGAGGGCTACACCTTC
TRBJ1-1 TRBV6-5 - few CASSYSDLNTEAFF TGTGCCAGCAGTTACTCGGACTTGAACACTGAAGCTTTCTTT